Below, one T cell receptor beta chain is given with its context. The antigen is not known. J lost 4 bases, V lost 6 bases, and 6 bases had no gene match. The CDR3 is made up of 14 amino acids. Germline lookup yields CDR1 MGHDK and CDR2 SYGVNS. Previously reported methods and listed TCR primers produced the bulk TCR libraries. A single record per CDR3 protein comes from TCRdb applying MiXCR to the PCR reads. The sample has over 85,000 distinct CDR3 sequences; 30% to 35% are singletons. This specimen belongs to a study of molecular identifiers for immune sequencing clone quantification. General observations from the study: It was shown that clones above 20 RNA copies held over 99% of effector molecules, but under 1% in naive cells.

Sequencing was carried out using naive CD8+ T cells from blood, with Jurkat cell RNA spiked in. Subset denoted: FACS-sorted CD8+CD4-CCR7+CD45RA+ naive T cells. The receptor was derived from a human donor in good health. Some libraries in this study had Jurkat cell RNA spiked in. V and J are TRBV25-1 and TRBJ1-3; TRBD1 agrees at 7 bases. The CDR3 region has the DNA TGTGCCAGCAGGGACGCAGGGGGAGGAAACACCATATATTTT. Protein product: CASRDAGGGNTIYF.